The 13 T cell receptor beta chains listed next were all sequenced from one sample in a study of molecular identifiers for immune sequencing clone quantification. TCRdb processed the PCR reads anew with MiXCR; each CDR3 protein has one entry. Of about 630,000 distinct CDR3 sequences listed, 25% are singletons. The sequencing input was naive CD8+ T cells from blood, with Jurkat cell RNA spiked in. Subset in this sample: FACS-sorted CD8+CD4-CCR7+CD45RA+ naive T cells. The origin of the receptors is a human donor in good health. Some libraries in this study had Jurkat cell RNA spiked in.

The chain carries TRBV5-1 and TRBJ1-2; a possible D gene is TRBD1 (5 bases). The CDR3 covers 14 residues. Germline CDR1 is SGHRS and CDR2 is YFSETQ. Trimming removed 0 bases from V and 6 bases from J, with 12 bases in between. The CDR3 sequence is CASSLGLGPNGYTF. The CDR3 DNA sequence: TGCGCCAGCAGCTTGGGCTTGGGGCCTAATGGCTACACCTTC.

This clonotype occurred many times. V gene TRBV7-3 combines with J gene TRBJ2-3; a possible D gene is TRBD2 (6 bases). Germline V gene sequence: CDR1 SGHTA, CDR2 FQGTGA. The CDR3 totals 15 residues. V was pared by 5 bases and J by 3 bases, with 15 bases between. The CDR3 is CASSPGVGKTDTQYF. In nucleotides, the CDR3 is TGTGCCAGCAGCCCGGGGGTTGGAAAAACAGATACGCAGTATTTT.

This clonotype was seen at least ten times. The chain carries TRBV28 and TRBJ2-3; no firm D call. V was clipped by 7 bases and J by 1 base, with 12 bases between them. This CDR3 is 14 amino acids long. Germline CDR1 and CDR2: MDHEN and SYDVKM. The DNA for the CDR3 is TGTGCCAGCACCCTACGGTCGGGCACAGATACGCAGTATTTT. Protein: CASTLRSGTDTQYF.

The sample holds many counts of this clonotype. CDR3 loop: CSARDPGGSGGTDTQYF. CDR3 bases: TGCAGTGCTAGAGATCCCGGGGGTAGCGGGGGGACAGATACGCAGTATTTT. The rearrangement uses TRBV20-1 and TRBJ2-3; 10 nucleotides agree with TRBD2. The CDR3 consists of 17 residues. Germline CDR1 DFQATT, CDR2 SNEGSKA (reference sequence). Germline trimming cut 0 bases from V and 3 bases from J; bases unmatched to any gene: 9.

A few counts support this clonotype. This rearrangement joins TRBV9 to TRBJ2-2; no firm D call. This CDR3 region has 14 residues. Germline CDR1 reads SGDLS; CDR2 reads YYNGEE. Trimming cost V 9 bases and J 5 bases, with 17 bases left between them. The CDR3 DNA reads TGTGCCAATAGGGCGGACCAAACAACCGGGGAGCTGTTTTTT. Its protein is CANRADQTTGELFF.

The chain uses TRBV7-9 and TRBJ1-3; perhaps TRBD1 as D (5 bases). Germline V gene data show CDR1 as SEHNR and CDR2 as FQNEAQ (reference sequence). V lost 1 base and J 0 bases, leaving 13 bases between the germline ends. The CDR3 spans 17 residues. The CDR3 here is CASSLVDSKPSGNTIYF. DNA of the CDR3: TGTGCCAGCAGCTTAGTAGACAGTAAGCCCTCTGGAAACACCATATATTTT.

The table lists this clonotype with a few counts. The V call is TRBV7-8, the J call TRBJ2-1; 11 bases match TRBD1. Losses at the gene ends were 10 bases for V and 9 bases for J; bases not matched to a gene: 5. Germline assignment: CDR1 SGHVS and CDR2 FQNEAQ. This CDR3 is built from 12 residues. CDR3 sequence (DNA): TGTGCCATCGGACAGGGGGCTGTTGAGCAGTTCTTC. Encoded protein: CAIGQGAVEQFF.

This clonotype was counted only a few times. The V and J genes are TRBV27 and TRBJ2-7; TRBD2 matches at 8 bases. Unmatched junction bases numbered 8, after V lost 7 bases and J lost 0 bases. This CDR3 comprises 15 residues. The V gene's germline CDR1 is MNHEY and CDR2 SMNVEV (reference sequence). The chain's CDR3 is CASNPGAGASYEQYF. The CDR3 bases are TGTGCCAGCAACCCTGGAGCGGGGGCCTCCTACGAGCAGTACTTC.

This clonotype was found many times. J is TRBJ2-2 and V is TRBV25-1, with 7 bases fitting TRBD1. Germline CDR1 and CDR2: MGHDK and SYGVNS. V lost 11 bases to trimming and J lost 6 bases; unmatched junction nucleotides: 6. The CDR3 is made up of 12 amino acids. The CDR3 nucleotides are TGTGCCTACGGGACAGCGCCCGGGGAGCTGTTTTTT. Its translation: CAYGTAPGELFF.

The V and J genes are TRBV27 and TRBJ2-7; D is unresolved. The CDR3 covers 13 residues. Germline assignment: CDR1 MNHEY and CDR2 SMNVEV (reference sequence). V shed 11 bases and J shed 2 bases, with 16 bases lying between them. CDR3 nucleotides: TGTGCCGGCGGAATTACAGCGCCCTACGAGCAGTACTTC. Protein: CAGGITAPYEQYF.

This clonotype was counted only a few times. The rearrangement links TRBV12-3 or TRBV12-4 to TRBJ2-3, with unresolved D. This CDR3 comprises 12 residues. V lost 6 bases, J lost 5 bases, and 9 bases lay in between. CDR3 bases: TGTGCCAGCAGCCAGATGGGAGATACGCAGTATTTT. This sequence encodes CASSQMGDTQYF.

This clonotype was seen a few times. The V call is TRBV12-3 or TRBV12-4, the J call TRBJ2-5; 8 bases line up with TRBD2. Germline trimming cut 5 bases from V and 4 bases from J; bases unmatched to any gene: 3. The CDR3 runs 13 residues. In DNA form, the CDR3 reads TGTGCCAGCAGTCCCAGCGGGGGAGAGACCCAGTACTTC. Translated, it gives CASSPSGGETQYF.

Regarding this clonotype: An end of the junction differs from the germline gene, which may be a read error. This sequence joins TRBV4-1 and TRBJ2-2; D gene uncertain. The length of the CDR3 is 13 residues. Germline CDR1 is MGHRA and CDR2 is YSYEKL. Written as DNA, the CDR3 is TGCGCCAGCGGCCAAAAGAACACCGGGGAGCTGTTTTTT. This sequence encodes CASGQKNTGELFF.